The clone carrying this T cell receptor beta chain occurred many times. No antigen is known for it. This specimen comes from a study of T cells after yellow fever vaccination. Notes on the study in general: Most clones from primary vaccination were detected again post-booster (roughly 96% CD4, roughly 90% CD8). Researchers report a weaker secondary response that nonetheless peaked faster, day 5 versus 15.

From germline, CDR1 is MNHEY and CDR2 SVGEGT. Trimming pared 6 bases from V and 9 bases from J, leaving 9 bases between. The CDR3 has 12 amino acids. A single record per CDR3 protein comes from TCRdb applying MiXCR to the 5' RACE reads. The table includes roughly 400,000 distinct CDR3 sequences, roughly a sixth detected once. The chain carries TRBV6-2 or TRBV6-3 and TRBJ1-6; D uncertain. This material consisted of PBMCs, taken before the yellow fever booster vaccination. This receptor was identified in a man younger than 30 who received the YFV17D yellow fever vaccine. CDR3 sequence reads: CASSLQASPLHF. The CDR3 DNA sequence: TGTGCCAGCAGCTTGCAAGCTTCACCCCTCCACTTT.